This T cell receptor beta chain was obtained from a study of blood T cell repertoires in COVID-19. Authors' processing steps: It was from reference gene primer amplification that nucleated cell counts were estimated. TCRdb's table, derived via immunoSEQ multiplex PCR, lists solely in-frame clones and lacks some. That table is the source of V, J and clone size, and D and trimming were worked out from the DNA. The repertoire holds roughly 180,000 clones, with around 85% as singletons. Enrolled during active infection, Seattle patients were then followed longitudinally. The CDR3 totals 16 residues. With 4 bases clipped from V and 7 bases from J, the junction kept 9 bases outside the gene matches. Germline V lookup: CDR1 SGDLS, CDR2 YYNGEE.

The sample was peripheral blood. This receptor was taken from an elderly man with COVID-19, enrolled during active disease. V usage is TRBV9 and J usage is TRBJ1-6; TRBD1 aligns across 9 bases. The CDR3 loop reads CASSPSGQGTNSPLHF. CDR3 coding DNA: TGTGCCAGCAGCCCCAGCGGACAGGGGACGAATTCACCCCTCCACTTT.